These 8 T cell receptor beta chains were all obtained from the same sample, sequenced in a study of T cells after yellow fever vaccination. Via MiXCR, TCRdb re-called the 5' RACE reads, giving one row per CDR3 protein. The profile shows some 560,000 distinct CDR3 sequences, approximately 21% of them singletons. The sample consisted of PBMCs, taken 15 days after the yellow fever booster vaccination. These receptors were taken from a man aged 25-45 years who received the YFV17D yellow fever vaccine.

The rearrangement uses TRBV27 and TRBJ2-5; the match to TRBD2 covers 10 bases. Germline V lookup: CDR1 MNHEY, CDR2 SMNVEV (reference sequence). The CDR3 runs 14 residues. Unmatched junction bases numbered 3, after V lost 3 bases and J lost 5 bases. CDR3 in amino acids: CASSFGSGGETQYF. CDR3 in DNA: TGTGCCAGCAGTTTCGGTAGCGGGGGGGAGACCCAGTACTTC.

The V gene is TRBV5-6, the J gene TRBJ2-1, with a possible D match to TRBD2 (6 bases). The CDR3 is 14 amino acids. Germline-derived CDR1 and CDR2 are SGHDT and YYEEEE. With 3 bases removed from V and 2 bases from J, the gap between germline ends came to 9 bases. The CDR3 reads CASSSRGAYNEQFF. The CDR3 region has the DNA TGTGCCAGCAGCTCTCGCGGGGCCTACAATGAGCAGTTCTTC.

This clonotype has only a few counts. V is TRBV28 and J is TRBJ2-2, with D perhaps matching TRBD2 (5 bases). The CDR3 extends over 14 amino acids. The ends were cut back, 6 bases at V and 0 bases at J, with 8 bases in the middle. Germline values: CDR1 MDHEN, CDR2 SYDVKM. CDR3 coding DNA: TGTGCCAGCAGCCCACTAGCGAACACCGGGGAGCTGTTTTTT. This codes for CASSPLANTGELFF.

This clonotype was detected ten times or more. The rearrangement joins TRBV20-1 to TRBJ2-1; 7 nucleotides line up with TRBD1. V lost 6 bases, J lost 4 bases, and 12 bases stayed unmatched. The germline CDR1 and CDR2 sequences are DFQATT and SNEGSKA (reference sequence). The CDR3 sequence is 15 residues long. In DNA, the CDR3 is TGCAGTGCACCACCCCTAGAGGGGGCTTACAATGAGCAGTTCTTC. Translation: CSAPPLEGAYNEQFF.

This clonotype was picked up a small number of times. The chain joins TRBV20-1 to TRBJ2-7, with 12 nucleotides matching TRBD2. This CDR3 has 16 amino acids. CDR1 and CDR2 (germline): DFQATT, SNEGSKA (reference sequence). V lost 0 bases, J lost 4 bases, and 7 bases stayed unmatched. In DNA form, the CDR3 reads TGCAGTGCTAGAGAGCGCGGACTAGCGGGGCGATACGAGCAGTACTTC. Translated: CSARERGLAGRYEQYF.

This chain uses TRBV29-1 with TRBJ2-7; weak D call: TRBD1 (5 bases). CDR3 length: 11 amino acids. V dropped 6 bases and J dropped 5 bases, with 11 bases sitting between them. Germline V CDR1 and CDR2: SQVTM, ANQGSEA. Here the CDR3 reads CSVGHLNEQYF. Written as DNA, the CDR3 is TGCAGCGTGGGGCACCTTAACGAGCAGTACTTC.

V and J are TRBV12-3 or TRBV12-4 and TRBJ1-5; 7 bases fit TRBD1. The CDR3 is made up of 13 amino acids. The junction had 7 bases not matched to a gene; V was cut back by 6 bases and J by 8 bases. The CDR3 sequence: CASSYGDSKPQHF. The CDR3 region has the DNA TGTGCCAGCAGCTATGGGGACAGTAAGCCCCAGCATTTT.

This clonotype was detected a few times. The chain carries TRBV20-1 and TRBJ2-3; 10 positions agree with TRBD2. The CDR3 loop spans 15 amino acids. Germline V CDR1 and CDR2: DFQATT, SNEGSKA (reference sequence). The junction had 7 bases not matched to a gene; V was cut back by 6 bases and J by 1 base. CDR3 residues: CSANLGTSGTDTQYF. The CDR3 DNA is TGCAGTGCCAACCTCGGGACTAGCGGCACAGATACGCAGTATTTT.